What follows are 17 T cell receptor beta chains derived from one specimen sequenced in a study of T cell repertoires in cytomegalovirus infection. These TCRs are of unknown antigen specificity. TCRdb re-analysed the reads in MiXCR, keeping a single row per CDR3 protein. The table lists approximately 730,000 distinct CDR3 sequences, 29% of them singletons. The sample in question was cultured CD8+ T cells from PBMCs, obtained from culture after CMV antigen stimulation. Every receptor here comes from a human donor in good health (CMV status not recorded). Some clones in this sample may be carry-over from other donors' samples.

The chain has TRBV27 and TRBJ2-3; a possible D gene is TRBD2 (5 bases). V was shortened by 8 bases and J by 3 bases, with 9 bases between the two germline ends. The CDR3 is 12 residues long. Germline V CDR1 and CDR2: MNHEY, SMNVEV (reference sequence). CDR3: CASGRETDTQYF. The CDR3 coding sequence is TGTGCCAGCGGAAGGGAGACAGATACGCAGTATTTT.

This chain joins TRBV4-3 and TRBJ2-1; TRBD1 might be the D (6 bases). CDR1 and CDR2 (germline): LGHNA, YSLEER. The CDR3 extends over 15 amino acids. The germline V and J ends were trimmed by 0 bases and 8 bases, with 14 bases remaining between them. The chain's CDR3 is CASSQDRPQGDEQFF. In DNA, the CDR3 is TGCGCCAGCAGCCAAGATAGGCCACAGGGTGATGAGCAGTTCTTC.

This chain uses TRBV4-1 with TRBJ1-5; TRBD1 matches at 7 bases. V dropped 3 bases and J dropped 6; count of bases not matched to a gene: 11. CDR1 is MGHRA and CDR2 is YSYEKL in the germline V gene. The CDR3 has 16 residues. CDR3 in DNA: TGCGCCAGCAGCCAGCATTCACAGGGGCTGGGTCAGCCCCAGCATTTT. Its translation is CASSQHSQGLGQPQHF.

This clonotype was observed a handful of times. This chain links TRBV7-9 with TRBJ2-5; 9 positions agree with TRBD1. CDR3 length equals 15 residues. V lost 5 bases, J lost 7 bases, and 11 bases stayed unmatched. Germline assignment: CDR1 SEHNR and CDR2 FQNEAQ (reference sequence). The CDR3: CASSPGTGPRGTQYF. CDR3 DNA sequence: TGTGCCAGCAGCCCCGGGACAGGGCCGCGCGGGACCCAGTACTTC.

V and J are TRBV5-1 and TRBJ1-1, with 7 nucleotides matching TRBD1. The V gene's germline CDR1 is SGHRS and CDR2 YFSETQ. Losses at the gene ends were 0 bases for V and 4 bases for J; bases not matched to a gene: 6. This CDR3 region has 15 residues. Written as DNA, the CDR3 is TGCGCCAGCAGCTTGGAGACAGGGAGTAGCACTGAAGCTTTCTTT. Protein sequence: CASSLETGSSTEAFF.

There are a few counts of this clonotype. The chain uses TRBV7-9 and TRBJ2-7; perhaps D is TRBD1 or TRBD2 (5 bases each). CDR1 and CDR2 (germline): SEHNR, FQNEAQ (reference sequence). The CDR3 is made up of 13 amino acids. V was trimmed by 6 bases and J by 3 bases, leaving 12 bases between them. This chain's CDR3 is CASRPGTGYEQYV. The CDR3 bases are TGTGCCAGCAGACCCGGGACCGGCTACGAGCAGTACGTC.

The V call is TRBV7-9, the J call TRBJ2-1, with D perhaps matching TRBD1 (5 bases). CDR3 size: 13 residues. Per germline, CDR1 SEHNR and CDR2 FQNEAQ (reference sequence). V gave up 2 bases and J gave up 7 bases, with 9 bases separating them. CDR3 nucleotide sequence: TGTGCCAGCAGCTTAACTGGGGCGAATGAGCAGTTCTTC. It translates to CASSLTGANEQFF.

The V and J genes are TRBV19 and TRBJ1-6, with D perhaps TRBD1 (6 bases). This CDR3 is 16 amino acids long. V lost 6 bases to trimming and J lost 2 bases, with 14 bases between them. CDR1 and CDR2 from the germline V gene are LNHDA and SQIVND (reference sequence). The CDR3 protein is CASSSQGGPYNSPLHF. DNA for the CDR3: TGTGCCAGTAGCTCACAGGGAGGTCCCTATAATTCACCCCTCCACTTT.

This clonotype was detected a few times. The J gene is TRBJ1-5, the V gene TRBV19; 10 bases are a match to TRBD1. The CDR3 runs 15 residues. The J segment lost 6 bases and the V segment lost 7 bases, leaving 9 bases of the junction unmatched. Germline CDR1 reads LNHDA; CDR2 reads SQIVND (reference sequence). The CDR3 nucleotides read TGTGCCAGTACCCCCGGGACAGGGGACGGTCAGCCCCAGCATTTT. Amino acid sequence: CASTPGTGDGQPQHF.

The V call is TRBV7-6, the J call TRBJ2-6; D is undetermined. The length of the CDR3 is 15 residues. V lost 0 bases, J lost 4 bases, and 7 bases lay in between. CDR1 is SGHVS and CDR2 is FNYEAQ in the germline V gene. DNA for the CDR3: TGTGCCAGCAGCTTAGCAGGGATCGGGGCCAACGTCCTGACTTTC. Translated, it gives CASSLAGIGANVLTF.

The chain joins TRBV15 to TRBJ1-2; possible D gene TRBD1, 5 bases. Germline-derived CDR1 and CDR2 are LNHNV and YYDKDF (reference sequence). There are 15 residues in the CDR3. Trimming cost V 0 bases and J 2 bases, with 10 bases left between them. The CDR3 sequence is CATSRDRRQNYGYTF. The CDR3, as DNA: TGTGCCACCAGCAGAGATCGAAGACAGAACTATGGCTACACCTTC.

This clonotype was detected a few times. The chain recombines TRBV2 with TRBJ2-7, with D perhaps matching TRBD2 (6 bases). V was shortened by 6 bases and J by 3 bases, with 18 bases between the two germline ends. The CDR3 totals 15 residues. CDR1 SNHLY and CDR2 FYNNEI come from the germline V gene. Here the CDR3 reads CASRQTQGLRYEQYF. DNA for the CDR3: TGTGCCAGCAGACAGACCCAAGGACTACGCTACGAGCAGTACTTC.

In its sample, this clonotype was seen many times. The chain carries TRBV7-2 and TRBJ2-7, with D possibly called TRBD1 or TRBD2 (5 bases each). Looked up from germline, CDR1 is SGHTA and CDR2 is FQGNSA. This CDR3 comprises 15 residues. The V end was cut by 4 bases, the J end by 2 bases, with 15 bases between. The CDR3 bases are TGTGCCAGCAGCTCTGGGACGGGCGGTCCCTACGAGCAGTACTTC. Protein sequence: CASSSGTGGPYEQYF.

This chain joins TRBV28 and TRBJ1-1; D unclear. Trimming left V 5 bases short and J 0 bases short, with 13 bases between. Germline CDR1 reads MDHEN; CDR2 reads SYDVKM. The CDR3 covers 15 residues. The CDR3 DNA reads TGTGCCAGCAGTCCCTGGGAGCAGATGAACACTGAAGCTTTCTTT. Protein: CASSPWEQMNTEAFF.

This chain links TRBV6-6 with TRBJ2-5; no clear D. CDR3 size: 14 residues. Trimming pared 2 bases from V and 2 bases from J, leaving 9 bases between. Per the germline V gene, CDR1 is MNHNY and CDR2 is SVGAGI (reference sequence). DNA for the CDR3: TGTGCCAGCAGTTACATCGAACAGCAAGAGACCCAGTACTTC. Translated, it gives CASSYIEQQETQYF.

The V and J genes are TRBV12-3 or TRBV12-4 and TRBJ2-7, with D uncertain. The germline V and J ends were trimmed by 5 bases and 5 bases, with 10 bases remaining between them. The CDR3 runs to 12 residues. CDR3 amino acids: CASSTNGNEQYF. CDR3 nucleotides: TGTGCCAGCAGTACCAATGGGAACGAGCAGTACTTC.

This clonotype was picked up many times. V is TRBV7-8 and J is TRBJ2-1, with TRBD1 matching 10 bases. This CDR3 has 14 amino acids. Per germline, CDR1 SGHVS and CDR2 FQNEAQ. Unmatched junction bases numbered 6, after V lost 5 bases and J lost 8 bases. CDR3: CASSVDRGGHEQFF. The CDR3 DNA follows: TGTGCCAGCAGCGTGGACAGGGGGGGGCATGAGCAGTTCTTC.